These T cell receptor beta chains were read from a single sample in a study of beta chain features in type 1 diabetes. Only in-frame clones appear in the TCRdb table, and some are missing; sequencing was by immunoSEQ multiplex PCR. The sample consists of roughly 400,000 clones, more than 12% of them appearing once. Sequenced input: naive CD4+ T cells from blood. The receptor source for this set is a woman between 18 and 29 years old in good health. Each CDR3 is given with its conserved first and last residue. The order of the fields is D gene, J gene, clone size, V gene, CDR3 protein, CDR3 DNA. A D gene is named only where the DNA matches it firmly. Clone size appears in some rows only: once, few, many, or a class for an expanded clone.

>TRBD2|TRBJ2-7|few|TRBV18
CASSPGTSGRGTYEQYF
TGTGCCAGCTCACCCGGGACTAGCGGGAGGGGGACCTACGAGCAGTACTTC
>TRBD2|TRBJ2-5|.|TRBV4-2
CASSQVSTGTIQQETQYF
TGTGCCAGCAGCCAAGTCTCAACGGGGACTATACAGCAAGAGACCCAGTACTTC
>.|TRBJ2-5|.|TRBV7-3
CASSLTSVETQYF
TGTGCCAGCAGCTTAACCAGTGTAGAGACCCAGTACTTC
>TRBD2|TRBJ2-3|.|TRBV15
CATSRVAGGPADTQYF
TGTGCCACCAGCAGAGTAGCGGGAGGGCCCGCAGATACGCAGTATTTT
>TRBD2|TRBJ2-1|few|TRBV15
CATSRSLGLAGENNEQFF
TGTGCCACCAGCAGATCCCTGGGACTAGCGGGAGAGAACAATGAGCAGTTCTTC
>.|TRBJ2-7|.|TRBV10-3
CAIRRTGNEQYF
TGTGCCATCAGGCGAACGGGAAACGAGCAGTACTTC
>.|TRBJ2-2|.|TRBV27
CASMGASGNTGELFF
TGTGCCAGCATGGGGGCTAGCGGAAACACCGGGGAGCTGTTTTTT
>TRBD2|TRBJ2-1|.|TRBV7-8
CASSSPGTIPSEQFF
TGTGCCAGCAGCTCGCCCGGGACTATCCCCAGTGAGCAGTTCTTC
>TRBD1|TRBJ1-2|.|TRBV28
CASSSGQEYGYTF
TGTGCCAGCAGTTCAGGACAGGAGTATGGCTACACCTTC
>.|TRBJ1-5|.|TRBV30
CAWSVTDGQPQHF
TGTGCCTGGAGTGTGACAGATGGCCAGCCCCAGCATTTT
>TRBD2|TRBJ2-5|.|TRBV30
CALLAGGPRETQYF
TGTGCCTTACTAGCGGGAGGGCCACGTGAGACCCAGTACTTC
>.|TRBJ2-1|.|TRBV10-3
CAISEGGEQFF
TGTGCCATCAGTGAGGGGGGGGAGCAGTTCTTC
>.|TRBJ2-3|.|TRBV5-1
CASSGVGSTDTQYF
TGCGCCAGCTCAGGGGTCGGGAGCACAGATACGCAGTATTTT
>.|TRBJ2-3|.|TRBV19
CASGPRLGTDTQYF
TGTGCCAGTGGACCAAGACTAGGCACAGATACGCAGTATTTT
>TRBD1|TRBJ1-2|few|TRBV29-1
CSVEGGTGENYGYTF
TGCAGCGTTGAAGGGGGGACAGGGGAGAACTATGGCTACACCTTC
>.|TRBJ1-1|.|TRBV30
CACNKGRGNTEAFF
TGTGCCTGTAATAAGGGGAGGGGTAACACTGAAGCTTTCTTT
>TRBD1|TRBJ1-2|.|TRBV28
CASSWDSYGYTF
TGTGCCAGCAGTTGGGACAGCTATGGCTACACCTTC
>TRBD1|TRBJ2-4|.|TRBV7-9
CASSLRGNAKNIQYF
TGTGCCAGCAGCCTCAGGGGGAATGCCAAAAACATTCAGTACTTC
>TRBD1|TRBJ2-6|few|TRBV28
CASMTGAAAGANVLTF
TGTGCCAGCATGACAGGGGCCGCCGCTGGGGCCAACGTCCTGACTTTC
>TRBD2|TRBJ2-1|.|TRBV7-2
CASSPRTSGYNEQFF
TGTGCCAGCAGCCCCAGGACTAGCGGCTACAATGAGCAGTTCTTC
>.|TRBJ2-1|few|TRBV30
CAWTSSNSYNEQFF
TGTGCCTGGACTAGCAGTAACTCCTACAATGAGCAGTTCTTC
>TRBD2|TRBJ2-1|.|TRBV5-1
CASSLGLAGGPRNEQFF
TGCGCCAGCAGCTTGGGTCTAGCGGGAGGGCCCAGGAATGAGCAGTTCTTC
>.|TRBJ2-4|.|TRBV11-2
CASSLDSVIQYF
TGTGCCAGCAGCTTAGACTCTGTCATTCAGTACTTC
>TRBD1|TRBJ2-7|.|TRBV10-3
CAIKQGQAYEQYF
TGTGCCATCAAACAGGGACAGGCGTACGAGCAGTACTTC
>.|TRBJ1-4|.|TRBV29-1
CSVEGVSPNEKLFF
TGCAGCGTTGAAGGAGTGTCTCCTAATGAAAAACTGTTTTTT
>TRBD1|TRBJ1-5|few|TRBV28
CASSLGTGEGQPQHF
TGTGCCAGCAGTCTCGGGACAGGGGAAGGTCAGCCCCAGCATTTT
>TRBD2|TRBJ2-3|few|TRBV9
CASSVGGLAGDTQYF
TGTGCCAGCAGCGTAGGGGGACTAGCAGGGGATACGCAGTATTTT
>.|TRBJ2-6|.|TRBV19
CAATRHPRGSGANVLTF
TGTGCCGCCACCCGACACCCCAGGGGCTCTGGGGCCAACGTCCTGACTTTC
>TRBD1|TRBJ1-1|.|TRBV27
CASSFNRGSGATEAFF
TGTGCCAGCAGTTTTAACAGGGGATCGGGTGCGACTGAAGCTTTCTTT
>.|TRBJ1-4|.|TRBV25-1
CASSERRAGEKLFF
TGTGCCAGCAGTGAGCGGAGGGCCGGGGAAAAACTGTTTTTT
>TRBD1|TRBJ2-7|few|TRBV6-5
CASKRQGDYEQYF
TGTGCCAGTAAACGACAGGGGGATTACGAGCAGTACTTC
>TRBD2|TRBJ2-3|.|TRBV5-4
CASSPRLAFSTDTQYF
TGTGCCAGCAGCCCCCGACTAGCGTTTAGCACAGATACGCAGTATTTT
>TRBD2|TRBJ2-5|.|TRBV29-1
CSIASGRARETQYF
TGCAGCATCGCTAGCGGGAGGGCCAGGGAGACCCAGTACTTC
>.|TRBJ2-7|once|TRBV25-1
CASSDRTGTYEQYF
TGTGCCAGCAGTGATCGGACGGGGACCTACGAGCAGTACTTC
>TRBD2|TRBJ2-5|few|TRBV30
CAWSSGMVRETQYF
TGTGCCTGGAGTAGCGGGATGGTAAGGGAGACCCAGTACTTC
>.|TRBJ2-1|few|TRBV28
CASRDGQSYNEQFF
TGTGCCAGCAGGGACGGACAATCCTACAATGAGCAGTTCTTC
>.|TRBJ2-1|few|TRBV14
CASSFYNEQFF
TGTGCCAGCTCTTTCTACAATGAGCAGTTCTTC
>.|TRBJ2-5|.|TRBV30
CAWSGAVTQYF
TGTGCCTGGAGTGGGGCAGTGACCCAGTACTTC
>.|TRBJ2-7|once|TRBV27
CASSSRDFSYEQYF
TGTGCCAGCAGTAGCCGGGACTTCTCCTACGAGCAGTACTTC
>.|TRBJ2-2|few|TRBV27
CASRFPGDTGELFF
TGTGCCAGCAGGTTCCCCGGGGACACCGGGGAGCTGTTTTTT
>TRBD2|TRBJ2-5|.|TRBV19
CASSIPLGGGGETQYF
TGTGCCAGTAGTATCCCCCTTGGTGGGGGGGGAGAGACCCAGTACTTC
>.|TRBJ2-1|few|TRBV30
CAWSPHSVNEQFF
TGTGCCTGGAGTCCCCATAGTGTCAATGAGCAGTTCTTC
>TRBD1|TRBJ2-1|.|TRBV19
CASSIPLGQGFINEQFF
TGTGCCAGTAGTATTCCTCTCGGACAGGGGTTCATCAATGAGCAGTTCTTC
>.|TRBJ1-1|few|TRBV30
CAWMRRTNTEAFF
TGTGCCTGGATGCGGAGGACGAACACTGAAGCTTTCTTT
>TRBD2|TRBJ2-1|.|TRBV28
CASSTASGVFDEQFF
TGTGCCAGCAGTACGGCTAGCGGGGTTTTCGATGAGCAGTTCTTC
>.|TRBJ2-5|.|TRBV5-1
CASSGGKQETQYF
TGCGCCAGCAGCGGGGGCAAACAAGAGACCCAGTACTTC
>.|TRBJ1-5|.|TRBV15
CATSFYRDPSGNQPQHF
TGTGCCACCAGCTTTTACCGGGACCCTAGCGGGAATCAGCCCCAGCATTTT
>.|TRBJ2-7|.|TRBV18
CASSPTEAYEQYF
TGTGCCAGCTCACCAACCGAGGCCTACGAGCAGTACTTC
>TRBD1|TRBJ1-5|.|TRBV30
CAWSVRDRSNQPQHF
TGTGCCTGGAGTGTACGGGACAGAAGCAATCAGCCCCAGCATTTT
>TRBD2|TRBJ2-1|.|TRBV29-1
CSVKTGVAGLYEQFF
TGCAGCGTTAAGACTGGGGTAGCGGGATTATACGAGCAGTTCTTC
>TRBD1|TRBJ2-5|few|TRBV14
CASRLQGLEETQYF
TGTGCCAGCAGGCTACAGGGGTTGGAAGAGACCCAGTACTTC
>TRBD2|TRBJ2-1|few|TRBV7-2
CASSPFGLAGGSVEQFF
TGTGCCAGCAGCCCTTTTGGCCTAGCGGGAGGCTCCGTTGAGCAGTTCTTC
>.|TRBJ2-7|.|TRBV5-4
CASSPASRSLSYEQYF
TGTGCCAGCAGCCCTGCCAGTAGGAGCTTATCGTACGAGCAGTACTTC
>TRBD2|TRBJ2-1|few|TRBV4-1
CASSQATSVSSYNEQFF
TGCGCCAGCAGCCAAGCGACTAGCGTGAGCTCCTACAATGAGCAGTTCTTC
>TRBD2|TRBJ2-3|few|TRBV4-1
CASSQLSGTDTQYF
TGCGCCAGCAGCCAACTTAGCGGGACAGATACGCAGTATTTT